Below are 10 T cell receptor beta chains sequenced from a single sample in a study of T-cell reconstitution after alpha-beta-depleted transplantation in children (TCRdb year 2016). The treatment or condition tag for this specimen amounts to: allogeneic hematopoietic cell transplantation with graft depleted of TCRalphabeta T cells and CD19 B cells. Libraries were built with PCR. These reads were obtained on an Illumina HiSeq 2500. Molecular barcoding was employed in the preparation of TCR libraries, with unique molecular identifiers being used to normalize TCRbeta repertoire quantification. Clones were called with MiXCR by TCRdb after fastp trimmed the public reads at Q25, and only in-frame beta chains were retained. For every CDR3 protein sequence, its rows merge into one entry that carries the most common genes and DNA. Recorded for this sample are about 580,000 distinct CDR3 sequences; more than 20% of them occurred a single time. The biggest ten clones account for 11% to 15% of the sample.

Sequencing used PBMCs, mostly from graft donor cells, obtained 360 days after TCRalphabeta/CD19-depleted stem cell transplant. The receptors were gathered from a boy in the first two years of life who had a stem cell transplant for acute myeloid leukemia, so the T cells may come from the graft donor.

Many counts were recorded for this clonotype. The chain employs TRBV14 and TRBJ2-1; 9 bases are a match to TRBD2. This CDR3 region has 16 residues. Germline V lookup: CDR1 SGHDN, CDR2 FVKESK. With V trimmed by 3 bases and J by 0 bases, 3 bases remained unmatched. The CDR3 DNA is TGTGCCAGCAGCCAGGGACTAGCACGCTCCTACAATGAGCAGTTCTTC. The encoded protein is CASSQGLARSYNEQFF. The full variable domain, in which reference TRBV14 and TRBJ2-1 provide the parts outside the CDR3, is EAGVTQFPSHSVIEKGQTVTLRCDPISGHDNLYWYRRVMGKEIKFLLHFVKESKQDESGMPNNRFLAERTGGTYSTLKVQPAELEDSGVYFCASSQGLARSYNEQFFGPGTRLTVL.

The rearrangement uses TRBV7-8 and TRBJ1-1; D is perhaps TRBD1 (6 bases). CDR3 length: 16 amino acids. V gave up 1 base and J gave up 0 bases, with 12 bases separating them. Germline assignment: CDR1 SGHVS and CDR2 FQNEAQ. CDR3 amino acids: CASSLGGAGVNTEAFF. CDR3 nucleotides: TGTGCCAGCAGCTTAGGGGGGGCAGGAGTGAACACTGAAGCTTTCTTT.

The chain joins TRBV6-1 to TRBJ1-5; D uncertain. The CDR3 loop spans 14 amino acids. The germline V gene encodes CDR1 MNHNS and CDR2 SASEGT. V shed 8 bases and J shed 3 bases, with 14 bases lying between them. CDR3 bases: TGTGCCAGCTGGTCGGGCCGACCCAATCAGCCCCAGCATTTT. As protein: CASWSGRPNQPQHF.

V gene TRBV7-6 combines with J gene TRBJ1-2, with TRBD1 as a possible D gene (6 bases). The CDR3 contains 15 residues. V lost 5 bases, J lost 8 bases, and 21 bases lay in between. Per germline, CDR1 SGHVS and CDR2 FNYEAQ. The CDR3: CASSQGVTGLEGYTF. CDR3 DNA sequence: TGTGCCAGCAGCCAAGGGGTGACAGGCCTGGAGGGCTACACCTTC.

CDR3 nucleotide sequence: TGTGCCAGCAGTTCCCAAGCGGGAGTTTTTGAGGACGAGCAGTACTTC. Translating gives CASSSQAGVFEDEQYF. The chain uses TRBV6-5 and TRBJ2-7, with 8 nucleotides matching TRBD2. The germline gives CDR1 MNHEY, CDR2 SVGAGI. J lost 5 bases, V lost 4 bases, and 13 bases had no gene match. CDR3 size: 16 residues.

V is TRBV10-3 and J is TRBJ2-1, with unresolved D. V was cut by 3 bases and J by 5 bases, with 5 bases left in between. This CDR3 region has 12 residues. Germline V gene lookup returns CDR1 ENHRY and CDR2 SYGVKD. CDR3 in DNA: TGTGCCATCAGTGATGGGCACAATGAGCAGTTCTTC. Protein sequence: CAISDGHNEQFF.

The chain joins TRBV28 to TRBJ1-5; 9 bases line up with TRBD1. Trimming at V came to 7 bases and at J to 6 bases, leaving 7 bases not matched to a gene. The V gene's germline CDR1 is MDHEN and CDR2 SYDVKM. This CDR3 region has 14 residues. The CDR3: CASIGTGIGQPQHF. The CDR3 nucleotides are TGTGCCAGCATAGGGACAGGGATAGGTCAGCCCCAGCATTTT.

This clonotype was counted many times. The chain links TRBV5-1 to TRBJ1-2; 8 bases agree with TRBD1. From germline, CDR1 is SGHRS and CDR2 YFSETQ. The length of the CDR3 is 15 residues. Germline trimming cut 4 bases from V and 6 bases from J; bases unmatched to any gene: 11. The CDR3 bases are TGCGCCAGCAGCCCTACGGGACAGGTGGGGAATGGCTACACCTTC. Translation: CASSPTGQVGNGYTF. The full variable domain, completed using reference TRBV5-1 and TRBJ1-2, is KAGVTQTPRYLIKTRGQQVTLSCSPISGHRSVSWYQQTPGQGLQFLFEYFSETQRNKGNFPGRFSGRQFSNSRSEMNVSTLELGDSALYLCASSPTGQVGNGYTFGSGTRLTVV.

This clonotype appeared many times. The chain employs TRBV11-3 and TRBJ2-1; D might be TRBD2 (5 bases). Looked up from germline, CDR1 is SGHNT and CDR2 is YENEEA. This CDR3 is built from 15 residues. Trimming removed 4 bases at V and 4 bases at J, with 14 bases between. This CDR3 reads CASSSDYYSYNEQFF. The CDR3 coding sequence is TGTGCCAGCAGCTCTGACTACTACAGTTACAATGAGCAGTTCTTC.

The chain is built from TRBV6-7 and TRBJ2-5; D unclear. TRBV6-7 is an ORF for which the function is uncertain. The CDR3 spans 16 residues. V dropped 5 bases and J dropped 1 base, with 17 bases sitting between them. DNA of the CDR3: TGTGCCAGCAGTATCCTCCCGCGGACCCCCCAAGAGACCCAGTACTTC. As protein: CASSILPRTPQETQYF.